The 18 T cell receptor beta chains presented below share a single source sample, sequenced in a study of T cells in Graves' hyperthyroidism and ophthalmopathy. RNA transcripts were the template for amplifying TCR beta CDR3 regions. First-round RT-PCR targeting the TCR CDR3 was performed with the HTBI primer set. TCRdb reanalysed the multiplex PCR reads using MiXCR and keeps one entry per CDR3 protein. The sample consists of some 800,000 distinct CDR3 sequences, around 38% of them appearing once. The specimen sequenced was blood. Every receptor here comes from a man between 18 and 35 years old with Graves' hyperthyroidism.

This clonotype was counted many times. The chain carries TRBV4-1 and TRBJ1-1; D remains unclear. The CDR3 runs to 13 residues. V shed 1 base and J shed 4 bases, with 7 bases lying between them. CDR1 is MGHRA, CDR2 YSYEKL, per germline. CDR3 DNA: TGCGCCAGCAGCCAAGTGATTGGCACTGAAGCTTTCTTT. Its protein product is CASSQVIGTEAFF.

The chain carries TRBV20-1 and TRBJ2-5, with a weak D call TRBD2 (7 bases). V lost 4 bases, J lost 4 bases, and 16 bases lay in between. This CDR3 comprises 14 residues. CDR1 DFQATT and CDR2 SNEGSKA come from the germline V gene (reference sequence). CDR3 nucleotides: TGCAGTGCTATACCCGGGGGGCGCGGAGAGACCCAGTACTTC. Protein: CSAIPGGRGETQYF.

This chain joins TRBV19 and TRBJ1-5; 11 bases are a match to TRBD1. V trimming: 9 bases; J trimming: 6 bases; junction bases outside the gene matches: 4. There are 13 residues in the CDR3. Germline-derived CDR1 and CDR2 are LNHDA and SQIVND (reference sequence). The CDR3 DNA reads as TGTGCCAGCGGGACAGGGGGTCGTCAGCCCCAGCATTTT. Translating gives CASGTGGRQPQHF.

The J gene is TRBJ2-7, the V gene TRBV11-2; 9 positions match TRBD1. The V gene's germline CDR1 is SGHAT and CDR2 FQNNGV. The length of the CDR3 is 15 residues. The trim removed 6 bases at V and 3 bases at J, leaving 9 bases unmatched. The CDR3: CASRSPGTGNYEQYF. The DNA for the CDR3 is TGTGCCAGCAGATCACCCGGGACAGGGAACTACGAGCAGTACTTC.

J is TRBJ1-5 and V is TRBV7-2; D possibly corresponds to TRBD1 (6 bases). Germline CDR1 SGHTA, CDR2 FQGNSA. CDR3 length equals 17 residues. The ends were cut back, 1 base at V and 0 bases at J, with 13 bases in the middle. CDR3 sequence (DNA): TGTGCCAGCAGCTTAGTTGGAGGGGGAGTTAGCAATCAGCCCCAGCATTTT. It yields the protein CASSLVGGGVSNQPQHF.

This clonotype was observed many times. The CDR3 is CASSVDPLGQARTEAFF. Written as DNA, the CDR3 is TGTGCCAGCAGCGTAGACCCTTTGGGACAGGCGCGCACTGAAGCTTTCTTT. This chain links TRBV9 with TRBJ1-1; 8 bases are shared with TRBD1. There are 17 residues in the CDR3. V shed 0 bases and J 4 bases; nucleotides not matched to a gene: 11. Germline lookup yields CDR1 SGDLS and CDR2 YYNGEE. The full variable domain, in which reference TRBV9 and TRBJ1-1 provide the parts outside the CDR3, is DSGVTQTPKHLITATGQRVTLRCSPRSGDLSVYWYQQSLDQGLQFLIQYYNGEERAKGNILERFSAQQFPDLHSELNLSSLELGDSALYFCASSVDPLGQARTEAFFGQGTRLTVV.

This clonotype appeared a few times. The CDR3 sequence: CASNGQLIFSGANVLTF. CDR3 nucleotides: TGTGCCAGTAACGGACAGCTTATTTTCTCTGGGGCCAACGTCCTGACTTTC. The V call is TRBV19, the J call TRBJ2-6, with D maybe TRBD1 (6 bases). Trimming stripped 7 bases from V and 0 bases from J, with 16 bases between. The CDR3 has 17 amino acids. Germline CDR1 reads LNHDA; CDR2 reads SQIVND (reference sequence).

This clonotype was picked up many times. The chain recombines TRBV7-3 with TRBJ2-7, with 7 bases aligning to TRBD1. Germline-derived CDR1 and CDR2 are SGHTA and FQGTGA. The trim removed 3 bases at V and 6 bases at J, leaving 5 bases unmatched. CDR3 length: 13 residues. The CDR3 DNA sequence: TGTGCCAGCAGCTTCCTAGAGGGGGCCGAGCAGTACTTC. It translates to CASSFLEGAEQYF.

This clonotype was seen at least ten times. The rearrangement uses TRBV15 and TRBJ2-5; no clear D. The CDR3 spans 12 residues. Germline V gene lookup returns CDR1 LNHNV and CDR2 YYDKDF (reference sequence). The V and J ends lost 5 bases and 5 bases respectively, with 9 bases between them. CDR3 residues: CATSGVWETQYF. CDR3 nucleotides: TGTGCCACCAGCGGGGTTTGGGAGACCCAGTACTTC.

The CDR3 nucleotides are TGTGCCAGCAGTCCACTGGGTCCTTCCTACGAGCAGTACTTC. Translating it yields CASSPLGPSYEQYF. The V gene is TRBV6-1, the J gene TRBJ2-7; no clear D gene. CDR3 size: 14 residues. Trimming removed 5 bases from V and 1 base from J, with 12 bases in between. CDR1 and CDR2 (germline): MNHNS, SASEGT.

This clonotype is a singleton in its sample. The genes are TRBV29-1 and TRBJ2-7, with 9 nucleotides matching TRBD2. Germline V gene data show CDR1 as SQVTM and CDR2 as ANQGSEA. CDR3 length equals 12 residues. The V segment lost 3 bases and the J segment 3 bases; nucleotides outside the gene matches: 0. The CDR3 loop reads CSVETSGYEQYF. CDR3 nucleotides: TGCAGCGTTGAGACTAGCGGCTACGAGCAGTACTTC.

This chain uses TRBV5-1 with TRBJ2-7; 11 bases are a match to TRBD2. The CDR3 covers 16 residues. J was trimmed by 7 bases and V by 2 bases; bases with no gene match: 11. Per germline, CDR1 SGHRS and CDR2 YFSETQ. The chain's CDR3 is CASSFWRTSGGREQYF. As DNA, the CDR3 is TGCGCCAGCAGCTTTTGGAGAACTAGCGGGGGTCGAGAGCAGTACTTC.

This clonotype was observed a few times. The chain joins TRBV7-3 to TRBJ1-1, with 10 bases aligning to TRBD1. Germline-derived CDR1 and CDR2 are SGHTA and FQGTGA. The CDR3 is 15 residues long. The trim removed 4 bases at V and 3 bases at J, leaving 5 bases unmatched. CDR3 in amino acids: CASSSRGQGHTEAFF. DNA for the CDR3: TGTGCCAGCAGCTCCCGGGGACAGGGGCACACTGAAGCTTTCTTT. The variable domain in full, completed from reference TRBV7-3 and TRBJ1-1, reads GAGVSQTPSNKVTEKGKYVELRCDPISGHTALYWYRQSLGQGPEFLIYFQGTGAADDSGLPNDRFFAVRPEGSVSTLKIQRTERGDSAVYLCASSSRGQGHTEAFFGQGTRLTVV.

V and J are TRBV25-1 and TRBJ1-2; the match to TRBD1 covers 7 bases. V lost 6 bases, J lost 7 bases, and 8 bases stayed unmatched. CDR1 and CDR2 from the germline V gene are MGHDK and SYGVNS. This CDR3 has 13 amino acids. CDR3 sequence reads: CASSVPDRRGYTF. The CDR3, as DNA: TGTGCCAGCAGCGTTCCGGACAGGCGTGGCTACACCTTC.

This clonotype occurred many times. The rearrangement joins TRBV7-3 to TRBJ1-5; D is unresolved. CDR1 SGHTA and CDR2 FQGTGA come from the germline V gene. The ends were cut back, 5 bases at V and 7 bases at J, with 15 bases in the middle. The CDR3 extends over 14 amino acids. CDR3 bases: TGTGCCAGCAGCCGAAAGGGAGGGAACCAGCCCCAGCATTTT. Amino acid sequence: CASSRKGGNQPQHF.

The chain is built from TRBV7-2 and TRBJ2-5; 9 positions agree with TRBD2. The V and J ends lost 1 base and 4 bases, in that order; junction bases with no gene match: 7. CDR1 is SGHTA and CDR2 is FQGNSA in the germline V gene. The CDR3 runs to 16 residues. The CDR3 region is CASSLGAGGPGETQYF. The CDR3 nucleotides read TGTGCCAGCAGCTTAGGGGCGGGGGGGCCGGGAGAGACCCAGTACTTC.

There are many counts of this clonotype. The chain has TRBV20-1 and TRBJ1-5; D is ambiguous. The CDR3 length is 12 residues. Deletions cut 6 bases from V and 7 bases from J, with 13 bases between. Germline loops: CDR1 DFQATT, CDR2 SNEGSKA (reference sequence). CDR3 DNA sequence: TGCAGTGCCCGCGGGCCGATCCAGCCCCAGCATTTT. This encodes CSARGPIQPQHF.

This clonotype appeared a few times. The chain joins TRBV20-1 to TRBJ1-1; no reliable D call. Germline V gene sequence: CDR1 DFQATT, CDR2 SNEGSKA (reference sequence). CDR3 length: 14 amino acids. The ends were cut back, 1 base at V and 1 base at J, with 10 bases in the middle. The CDR3 DNA reads TGCAGTGCTAGAGCCCCCCCACGGAACACTGAAGCTTTCTTT. It yields the protein CSARAPPRNTEAFF.